This TCR beta chain was sequenced during a study of T-cell memory formation after mild COVID-19 (dated by TCRdb to the early 2020s). Context from the whole study: TCR sequence clusters from the two donors were largely donor specific. In a couple of donors, T-cell clones that expanded and contracted after mild COVID-19 were tracked by sequencing TCRalpha and TCRbeta repertoires over time. Two young, previously healthy adult volunteers, one female and one male, were included in the cohort.

The data were produced on an Illumina NovaSeq 6000. Using 5'RACE with constant-segment primers, TCRalpha and TCRbeta cDNA libraries were constructed, with sample barcodes and unique molecular identifiers added in the process. Trizol reagent was used to extract RNA from every sample. Libraries were amplified in two PCR steps, with a second sample barcode and Illumina TruSeq adapters added in the second step. The libraries were sequenced on an Illumina NovaSeq using 2 x 150 bp paired-end reads. On the study's bioinformatics: With migec v1.2.7, reads were demultiplexed and then collapsed into UMI-guided consensus sequences. Using mixcr v2.1.11, UMI consensuses were aligned to TRA and TRB V and J templates and then assembled into clonotypes. Expanded or contracted clonotypes were those called significant by both edgeR and NoisET, with noise models trained on biological replicates. edgeR calls used a false discovery rate-adjusted p below 0.01 and a log2 fold-change threshold of 1. As an exploratory analysis of dynamics, max-normalized trajectories of the 1000 most abundant clonotypes were examined by PCA with hierarchical clustering. Separately sequenced CD4+ and CD8+ repertoires were used to assign the CD4 or CD8 phenotype of responding clones. TCRdb trimmed public reads at Q25 via fastp, called clones via MiXCR and kept in-frame beta chains. Each CDR3 protein appears once, grouped with its most common genes and DNA. These V and J calls originate from TCRdb's pipeline instead of the authors' own analysis. Here the sample has a few hundred thousand distinct CDR3 sequences; 25% to 30% occur a single time. The top ten hold approximately 13% of the sample.

A note on this clonotype: No cognate antigen has been identified for it. Within one base of it there is no much larger clone, and no base qualities were kept.

Beyond this particular receptor, the publication reports: Some responding clones were detected in pre-infection memory, which suggested that pre-existing cross-reactive memory T cells had joined the SARS-CoV-2 response. The second-wave clones that peaked on day 37 were not confirmed to be SARS-CoV-2 specific. Contracting CD4+ clones were found mainly in CM and EM memory subsets, while CD8+ clones were enriched in EMRA. The study included only a couple of mild cases, and larger cohorts that include severe cases with pre-infection samples were judged to be necessary. From day 15 to 85, contracting clones showed balanced CD4/CD8 phenotypes, whereas a second wave of clones that expanded from day 15 to 37 leaned towards CD4+.

PBMCs were isolated by Ficoll-Paque density gradient centrifugation. The CDR1 and CDR2 encoded by the germline V gene are SGHRS and YFSETQ. At the junction V is shortened by 4 bases and J by 15 bases; bases outside the gene matches: 12. The CDR3 holds 15 amino acids from the cysteine to the phenylalanine. The sequence is cut down to CDR3 DNA, 45 bases in frame from base 1. The sequence was obtained from an adult woman who had mild COVID-19 (a few samples of this study predate the infection). The sample titles of this study are shuffled in the database, so cell type and time point are left out; the donor was told from shared clones. The source material was PBMCs or a T cell subset sorted from them (not recorded which). The V gene is TRBV5-1 and the J gene is TRBJ1-6, with 11 junctional bases fitting TRBD1. Here the CDR3 is given as CASSGGQGAQGRLHF. The sequence in DNA is TGCGCCAGCAGCGGAGGACAGGGGGCGCAGGGGCGCCTCCACTTT.